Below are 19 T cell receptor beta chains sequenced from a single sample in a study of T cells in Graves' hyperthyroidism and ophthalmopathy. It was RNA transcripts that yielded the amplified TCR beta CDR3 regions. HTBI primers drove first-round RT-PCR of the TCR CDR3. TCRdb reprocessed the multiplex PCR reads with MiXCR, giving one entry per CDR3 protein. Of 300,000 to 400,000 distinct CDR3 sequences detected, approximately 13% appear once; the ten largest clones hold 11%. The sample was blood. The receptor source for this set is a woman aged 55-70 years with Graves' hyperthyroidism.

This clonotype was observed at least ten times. The CDR3 region is CASSLLATNEQFF. The CDR3 DNA is TGTGCCAGCAGCTTACTGGCCACCAATGAGCAGTTCTTC. This sequence joins TRBV7-9 and TRBJ2-1; D uncertain. Germline V gene data show CDR1 as SEHNR and CDR2 as FQNEAQ (reference sequence). V lost 2 bases to trimming and J lost 6 bases, with 8 bases between them. This CDR3 spans 13 amino acids.

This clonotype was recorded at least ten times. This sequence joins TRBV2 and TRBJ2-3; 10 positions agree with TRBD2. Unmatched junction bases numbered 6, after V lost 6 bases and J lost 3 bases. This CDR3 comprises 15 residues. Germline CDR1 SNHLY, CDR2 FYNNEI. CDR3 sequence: CASRPSGSKTDTQYF. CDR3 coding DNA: TGTGCCAGCAGACCTAGCGGGAGTAAGACAGATACGCAGTATTTT.

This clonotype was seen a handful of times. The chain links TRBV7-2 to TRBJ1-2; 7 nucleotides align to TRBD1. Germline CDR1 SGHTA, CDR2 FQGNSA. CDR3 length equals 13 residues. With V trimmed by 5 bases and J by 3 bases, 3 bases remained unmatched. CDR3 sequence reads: CTSSPGQYYGYTF. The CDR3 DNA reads TGTACCAGCAGCCCGGGACAGTACTATGGCTACACCTTC.

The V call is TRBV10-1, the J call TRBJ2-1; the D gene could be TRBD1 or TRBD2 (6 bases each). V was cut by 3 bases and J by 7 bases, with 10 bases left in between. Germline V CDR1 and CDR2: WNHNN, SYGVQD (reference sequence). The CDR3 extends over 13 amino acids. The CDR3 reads CASSEGGRNEQFF. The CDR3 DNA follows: TGCGCCAGCAGTGAAGGGGGGAGAAATGAGCAGTTCTTC.

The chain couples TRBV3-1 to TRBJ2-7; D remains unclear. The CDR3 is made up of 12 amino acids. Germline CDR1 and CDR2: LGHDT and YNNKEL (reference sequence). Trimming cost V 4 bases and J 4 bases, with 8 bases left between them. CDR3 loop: CASSLQQYEQYF. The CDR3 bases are TGTGCCAGCAGCCTCCAACAGTACGAGCAGTACTTC.

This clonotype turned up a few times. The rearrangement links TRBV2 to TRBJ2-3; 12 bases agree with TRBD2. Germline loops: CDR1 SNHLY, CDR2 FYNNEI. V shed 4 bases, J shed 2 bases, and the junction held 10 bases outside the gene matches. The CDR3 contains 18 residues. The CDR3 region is CASSATRLAGGPTDTQYF. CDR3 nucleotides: TGTGCCAGCAGTGCAACCCGGCTAGCGGGAGGGCCCACAGATACGCAGTATTTT.

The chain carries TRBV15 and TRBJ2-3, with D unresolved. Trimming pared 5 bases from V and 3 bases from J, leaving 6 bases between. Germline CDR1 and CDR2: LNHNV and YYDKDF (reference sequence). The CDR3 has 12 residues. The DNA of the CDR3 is TGTGCCACCAGCCGATCAACAGATACGCAGTATTTT. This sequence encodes CATSRSTDTQYF.

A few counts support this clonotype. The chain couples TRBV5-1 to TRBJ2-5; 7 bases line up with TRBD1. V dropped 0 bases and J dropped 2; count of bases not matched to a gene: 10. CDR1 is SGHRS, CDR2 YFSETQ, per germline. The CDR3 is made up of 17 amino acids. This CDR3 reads CASSLGVDRSTQETQYF. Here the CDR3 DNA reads TGCGCCAGCAGCTTGGGGGTGGACAGGTCAACTCAAGAGACCCAGTACTTC.

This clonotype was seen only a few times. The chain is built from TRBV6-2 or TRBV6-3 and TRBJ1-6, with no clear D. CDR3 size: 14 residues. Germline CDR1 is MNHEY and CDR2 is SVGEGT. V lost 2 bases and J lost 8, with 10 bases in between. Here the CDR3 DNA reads TGTGCCAGCAGTTACCGGGCCGAACATTCACCCCTCCACTTT. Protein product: CASSYRAEHSPLHF.

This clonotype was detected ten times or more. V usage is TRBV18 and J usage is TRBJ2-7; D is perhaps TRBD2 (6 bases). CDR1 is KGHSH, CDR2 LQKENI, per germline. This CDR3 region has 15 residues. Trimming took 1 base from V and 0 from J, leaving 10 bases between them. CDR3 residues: CASSPRDGSSYEQYF. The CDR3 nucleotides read TGTGCCAGCTCACCACGGGACGGGAGCTCCTACGAGCAGTACTTC.

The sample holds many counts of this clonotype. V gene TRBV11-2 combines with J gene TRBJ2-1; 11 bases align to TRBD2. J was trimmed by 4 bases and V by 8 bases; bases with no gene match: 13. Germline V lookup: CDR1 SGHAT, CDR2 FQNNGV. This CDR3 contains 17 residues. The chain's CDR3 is CASSDPRLAGPYNEQFF. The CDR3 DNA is TGTGCCAGCTCCGACCCCAGACTAGCGGGACCGTACAATGAGCAGTTCTTC.

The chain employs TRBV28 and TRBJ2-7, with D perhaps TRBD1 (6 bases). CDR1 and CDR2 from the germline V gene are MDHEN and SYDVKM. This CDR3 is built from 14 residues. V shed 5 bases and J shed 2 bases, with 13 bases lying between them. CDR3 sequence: CASSPGQTPYEQYF. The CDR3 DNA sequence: TGTGCCAGCAGTCCCGGACAGACACCCTACGAGCAGTACTTC.

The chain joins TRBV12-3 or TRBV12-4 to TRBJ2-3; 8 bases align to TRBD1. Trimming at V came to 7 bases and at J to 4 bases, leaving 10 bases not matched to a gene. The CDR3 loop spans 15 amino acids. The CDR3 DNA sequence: TGTGCCAGCACTGTCTCTGGACAGGGTTCAGATACGCAGTATTTT. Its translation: CASTVSGQGSDTQYF.

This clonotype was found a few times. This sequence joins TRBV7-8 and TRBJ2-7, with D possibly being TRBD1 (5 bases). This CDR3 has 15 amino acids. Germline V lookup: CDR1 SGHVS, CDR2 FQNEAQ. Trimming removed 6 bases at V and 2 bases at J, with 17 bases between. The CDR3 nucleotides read TGTGCCAGCAGTTTTGGTCCGACAGAGACCTACGAGCAGTACTTC. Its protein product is CASSFGPTETYEQYF.

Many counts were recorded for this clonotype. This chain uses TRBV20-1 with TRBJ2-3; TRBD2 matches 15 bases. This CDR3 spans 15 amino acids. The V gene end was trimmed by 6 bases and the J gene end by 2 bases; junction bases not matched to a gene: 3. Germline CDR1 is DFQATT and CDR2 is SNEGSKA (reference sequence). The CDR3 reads CSAGLAGGPTDTQYF. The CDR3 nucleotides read TGCAGTGCGGGACTAGCGGGAGGACCCACAGATACGCAGTATTTT.

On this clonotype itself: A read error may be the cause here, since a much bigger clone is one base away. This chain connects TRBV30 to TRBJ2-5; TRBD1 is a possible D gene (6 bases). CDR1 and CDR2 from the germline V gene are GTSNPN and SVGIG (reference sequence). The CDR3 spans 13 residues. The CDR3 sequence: CAWRQGSGETQCF. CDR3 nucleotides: TGTGCCTGGAGACAGGGTTCCGGGGAGACCCAGTGCTTC.

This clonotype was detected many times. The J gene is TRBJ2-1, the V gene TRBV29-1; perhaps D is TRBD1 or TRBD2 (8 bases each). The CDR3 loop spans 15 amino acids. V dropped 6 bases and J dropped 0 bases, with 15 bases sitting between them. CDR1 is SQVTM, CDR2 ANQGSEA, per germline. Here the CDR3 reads CSVRGDRNSYNEQFF. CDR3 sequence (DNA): TGCAGCGTGCGGGGGGACAGGAACTCCTACAATGAGCAGTTCTTC.

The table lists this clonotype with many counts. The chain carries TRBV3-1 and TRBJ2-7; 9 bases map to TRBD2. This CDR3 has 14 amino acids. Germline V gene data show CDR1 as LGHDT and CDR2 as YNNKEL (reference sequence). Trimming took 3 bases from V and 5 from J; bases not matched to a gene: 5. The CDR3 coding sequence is TGTGCCAGCAGCCAGGTAGCGGGAGTAGACGAGCAGTACTTC. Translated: CASSQVAGVDEQYF.

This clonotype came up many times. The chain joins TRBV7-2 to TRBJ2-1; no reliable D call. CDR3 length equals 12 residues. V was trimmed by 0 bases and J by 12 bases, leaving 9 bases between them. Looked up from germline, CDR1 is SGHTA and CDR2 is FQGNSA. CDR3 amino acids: CASSLAVGGQFF. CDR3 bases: TGTGCCAGCAGCTTAGCGGTGGGCGGGCAGTTCTTC.